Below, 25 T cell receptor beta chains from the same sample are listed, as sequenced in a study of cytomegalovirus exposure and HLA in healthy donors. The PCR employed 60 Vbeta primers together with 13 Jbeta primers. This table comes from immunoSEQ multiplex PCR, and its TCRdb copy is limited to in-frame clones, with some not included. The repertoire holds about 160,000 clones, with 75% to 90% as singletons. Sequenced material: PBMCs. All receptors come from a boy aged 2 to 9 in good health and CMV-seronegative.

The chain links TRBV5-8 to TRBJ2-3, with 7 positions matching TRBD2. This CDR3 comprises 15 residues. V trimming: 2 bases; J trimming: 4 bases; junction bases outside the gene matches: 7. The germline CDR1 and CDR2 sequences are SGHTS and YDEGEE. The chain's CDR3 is CASSFRGSVPDTQYF. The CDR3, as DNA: TGTGCCAGCAGCTTCCGCGGGAGTGTCCCAGATACGCAGTATTTT.

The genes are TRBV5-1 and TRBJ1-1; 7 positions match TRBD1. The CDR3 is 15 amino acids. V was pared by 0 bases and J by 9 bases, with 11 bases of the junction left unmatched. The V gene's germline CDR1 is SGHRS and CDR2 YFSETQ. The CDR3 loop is CASSLEGRGFGKAFF. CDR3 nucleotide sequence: TGCGCCAGCAGCTTGGAAGGCAGGGGGTTCGGCAAAGCTTTCTTT.

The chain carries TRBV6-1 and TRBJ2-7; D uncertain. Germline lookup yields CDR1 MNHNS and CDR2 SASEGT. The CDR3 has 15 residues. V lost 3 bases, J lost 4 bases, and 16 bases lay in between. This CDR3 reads CASSESQQTRYEQYV. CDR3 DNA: TGTGCCAGCAGTGAGAGTCAACAGACCAGGTACGAGCAGTACGTC.

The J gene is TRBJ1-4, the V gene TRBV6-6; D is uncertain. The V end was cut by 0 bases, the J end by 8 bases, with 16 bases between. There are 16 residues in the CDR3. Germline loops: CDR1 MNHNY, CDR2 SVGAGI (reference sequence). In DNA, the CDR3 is TGTGCCAGCAGTTACTCGGGATTCGGCAGCGGGGAAAAACTGTTTTTT. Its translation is CASSYSGFGSGEKLFF.

CDR3 sequence reads: CASSPRLAVQETQYF. The CDR3 nucleotides are TGTGCCAGCAGCCCGAGACTAGCGGTCCAAGAGACCCAGTACTTC. The chain recombines TRBV11-2 with TRBJ2-5; the match to TRBD2 covers 9 bases. The germline V gene encodes CDR1 SGHAT and CDR2 FQNNGV. V was pared by 5 bases and J by 1 base, with 5 bases of the junction left unmatched. CDR3 size: 15 residues.

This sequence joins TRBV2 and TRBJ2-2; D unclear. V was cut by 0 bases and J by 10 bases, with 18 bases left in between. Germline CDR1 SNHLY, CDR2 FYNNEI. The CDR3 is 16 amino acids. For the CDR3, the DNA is TGTGCCAGCAGTGAAGCGCATGACACCCGTTATACGGAGCTGTTTTTT. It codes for CASSEAHDTRYTELFF.

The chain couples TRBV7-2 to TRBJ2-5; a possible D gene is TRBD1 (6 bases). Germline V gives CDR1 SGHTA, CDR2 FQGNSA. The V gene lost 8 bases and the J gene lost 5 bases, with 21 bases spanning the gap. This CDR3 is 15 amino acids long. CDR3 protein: CASGTRNRVGETQYF. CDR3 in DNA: TGTGCCAGCGGGACACGTAACAGGGTCGGGGAGACCCAGTACTTC.

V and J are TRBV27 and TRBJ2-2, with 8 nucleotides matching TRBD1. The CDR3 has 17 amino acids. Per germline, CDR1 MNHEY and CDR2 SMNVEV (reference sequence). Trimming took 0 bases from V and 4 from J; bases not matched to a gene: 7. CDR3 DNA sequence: TGTGCCAGCAGTTTATCTGGCAGGGGGCTACTCACCGGGGAGCTGTTTTTT. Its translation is CASSLSGRGLLTGELFF.

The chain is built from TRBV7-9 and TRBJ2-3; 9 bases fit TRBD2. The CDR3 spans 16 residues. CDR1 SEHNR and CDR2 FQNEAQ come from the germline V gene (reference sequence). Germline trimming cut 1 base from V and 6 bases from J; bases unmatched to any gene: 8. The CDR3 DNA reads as TGTGCCAGCAGCTTAGGGCTAGCGGGGCCGGGGGATACGCAGTATTTT. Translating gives CASSLGLAGPGDTQYF.

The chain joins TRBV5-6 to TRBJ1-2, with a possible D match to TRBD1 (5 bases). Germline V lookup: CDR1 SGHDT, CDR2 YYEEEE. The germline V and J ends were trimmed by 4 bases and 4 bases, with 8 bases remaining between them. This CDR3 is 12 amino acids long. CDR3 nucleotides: TGTGCCAGCAGCCCCGACAGCTATGGCTACACCTTC. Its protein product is CASSPDSYGYTF.

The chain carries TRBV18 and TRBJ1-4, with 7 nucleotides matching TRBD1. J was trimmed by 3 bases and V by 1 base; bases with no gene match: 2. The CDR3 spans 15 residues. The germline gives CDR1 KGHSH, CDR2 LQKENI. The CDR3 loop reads CASSPQQGPNEKLFF. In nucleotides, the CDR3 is TGTGCCAGCTCACCACAACAGGGGCCTAATGAAAAACTGTTTTTT.

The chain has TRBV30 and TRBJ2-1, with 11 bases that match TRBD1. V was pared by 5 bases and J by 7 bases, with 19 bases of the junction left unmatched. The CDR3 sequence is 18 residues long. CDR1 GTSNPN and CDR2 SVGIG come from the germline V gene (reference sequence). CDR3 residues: CAWAPGQGVSGRWNEQFF. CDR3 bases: TGTGCCTGGGCTCCGGGACAGGGGGTCAGTGGGAGATGGAATGAGCAGTTCTTC.

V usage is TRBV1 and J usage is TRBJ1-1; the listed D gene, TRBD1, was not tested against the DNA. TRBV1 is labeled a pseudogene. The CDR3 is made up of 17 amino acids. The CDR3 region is CTSSQDGYRGYDTEAFF. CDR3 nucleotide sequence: TGCACCAGCAGCCAAGATGGTTACAGGGGGTATGACACTGAAGCTTTCTTT.

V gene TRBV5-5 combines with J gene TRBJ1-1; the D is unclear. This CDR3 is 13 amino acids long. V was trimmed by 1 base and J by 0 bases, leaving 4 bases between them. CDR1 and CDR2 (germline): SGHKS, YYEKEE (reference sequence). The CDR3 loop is CASSLFVNTEAFF. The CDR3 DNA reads TGTGCCAGCAGCTTGTTCGTGAACACTGAAGCTTTCTTT. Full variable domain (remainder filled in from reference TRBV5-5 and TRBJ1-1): DAGVTQSPTHLIKTRGQQVTLRCSPISGHKSVSWYQQVLGQGPQFIFQYYEKEERGRGNFPDRFSARQFPNYSSELNVNALLLGDSALYLCASSLFVNTEAFFGQGTRLTVV.

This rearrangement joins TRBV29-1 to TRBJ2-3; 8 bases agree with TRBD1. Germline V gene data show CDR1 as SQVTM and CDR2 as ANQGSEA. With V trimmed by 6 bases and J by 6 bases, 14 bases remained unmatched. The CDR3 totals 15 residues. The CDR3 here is CSVLGQGISSDTQYF. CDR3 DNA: TGCAGCGTCCTCGGACAGGGTATTTCGTCGGATACGCAGTATTTT.

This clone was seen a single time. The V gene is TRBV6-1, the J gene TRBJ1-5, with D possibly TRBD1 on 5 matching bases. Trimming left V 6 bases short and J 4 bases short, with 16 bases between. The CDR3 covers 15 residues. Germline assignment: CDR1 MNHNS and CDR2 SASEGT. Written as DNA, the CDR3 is TGTGCCAGCAGGTGGGGCAGCCAGCTTAATCAGCCCCAGCATTTT. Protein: CASRWGSQLNQPQHF.

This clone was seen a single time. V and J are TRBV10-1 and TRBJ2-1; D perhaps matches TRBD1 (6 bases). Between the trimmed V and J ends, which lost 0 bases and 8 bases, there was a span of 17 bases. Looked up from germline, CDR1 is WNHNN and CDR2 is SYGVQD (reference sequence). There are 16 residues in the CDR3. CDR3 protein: CASSESPAGAQDEQFF. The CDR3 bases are TGCGCCAGCAGTGAGTCCCCTGCAGGGGCCCAGGATGAGCAGTTCTTC.

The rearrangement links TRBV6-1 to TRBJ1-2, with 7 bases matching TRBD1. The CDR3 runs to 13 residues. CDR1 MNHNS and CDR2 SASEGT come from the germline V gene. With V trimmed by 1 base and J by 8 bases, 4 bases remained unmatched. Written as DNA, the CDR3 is TGTGCCAGCAGTGAAGGAAGGGGGCTGGGCTACACCTTC. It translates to CASSEGRGLGYTF.

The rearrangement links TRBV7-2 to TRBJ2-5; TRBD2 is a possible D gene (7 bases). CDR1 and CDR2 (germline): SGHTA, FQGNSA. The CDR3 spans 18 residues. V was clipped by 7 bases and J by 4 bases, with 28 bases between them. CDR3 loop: CASTSGSTWGGRLETQYF. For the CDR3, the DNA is TGTGCCAGCACCTCAGGGAGTACGTGGGGGGGCCGTTTAGAGACCCAGTACTTC.

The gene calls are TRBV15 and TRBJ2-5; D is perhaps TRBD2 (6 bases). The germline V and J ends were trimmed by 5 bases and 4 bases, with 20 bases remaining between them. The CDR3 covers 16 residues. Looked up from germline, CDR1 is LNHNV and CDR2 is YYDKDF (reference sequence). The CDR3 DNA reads TGTGCCACCAGCCACCGGGACTCCCTCTGGGGAGAGACCCAGTACTTC. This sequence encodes CATSHRDSLWGETQYF.

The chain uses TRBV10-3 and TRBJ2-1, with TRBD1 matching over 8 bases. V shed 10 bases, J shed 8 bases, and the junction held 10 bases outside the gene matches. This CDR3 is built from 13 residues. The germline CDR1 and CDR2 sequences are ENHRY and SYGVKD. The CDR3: CATQSTGDYEQFF. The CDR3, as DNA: TGTGCCACTCAATCGACAGGGGACTATGAGCAGTTCTTC.

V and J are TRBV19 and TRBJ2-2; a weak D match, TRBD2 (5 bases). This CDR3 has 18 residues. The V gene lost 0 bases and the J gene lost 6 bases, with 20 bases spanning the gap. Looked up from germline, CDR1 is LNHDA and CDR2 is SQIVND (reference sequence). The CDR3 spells CASSIERRRLAAPGELFF. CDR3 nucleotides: TGTGCCAGTAGTATAGAGAGGAGACGGCTAGCAGCTCCCGGGGAGCTGTTTTTT. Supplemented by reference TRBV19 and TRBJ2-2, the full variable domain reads DGGITQSPKYLFRKEGQNVTLSCEQNLNHDAMYWYRQDPGQGLRLIYYSQIVNDFQKGDIAEGYSVSREKKESFPLTVTSAQKNPTAFYLCASSIERRRLAAPGELFFGEGSRLTVL.

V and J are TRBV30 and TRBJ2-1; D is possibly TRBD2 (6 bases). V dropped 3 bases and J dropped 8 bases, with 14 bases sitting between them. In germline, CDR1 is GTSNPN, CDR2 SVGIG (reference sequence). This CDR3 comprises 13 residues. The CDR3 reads CAWSWGDEDEQFF. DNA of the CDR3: TGTGCCTGGAGCTGGGGGGATGAGGATGAGCAGTTCTTC. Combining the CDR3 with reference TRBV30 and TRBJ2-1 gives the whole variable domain SQTIHQWPATLVQPVGSPLSLECTVEGTSNPNLYWYRQAAGRGLQLLFYSVGIGQISSEVPQNLSASRPQDRQFILSSKKLLLSDSGFYLCAWSWGDEDEQFFGPGTRLTVL.

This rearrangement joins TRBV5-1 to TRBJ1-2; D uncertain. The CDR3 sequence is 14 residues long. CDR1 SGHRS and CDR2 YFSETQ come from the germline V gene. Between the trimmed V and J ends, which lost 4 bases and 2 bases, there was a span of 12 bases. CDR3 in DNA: TGCGCCAGCAGCCCCCTGGGCCCAAACTATGGCTACACCTTC. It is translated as CASSPLGPNYGYTF.

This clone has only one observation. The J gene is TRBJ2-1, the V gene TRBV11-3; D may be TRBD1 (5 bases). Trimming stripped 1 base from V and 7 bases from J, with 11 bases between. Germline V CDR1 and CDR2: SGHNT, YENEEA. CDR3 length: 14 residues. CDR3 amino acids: CASSLGQTFNEQFF. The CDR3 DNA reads TGTGCCAGCAGCTTAGGACAGACCTTTAATGAGCAGTTCTTC.